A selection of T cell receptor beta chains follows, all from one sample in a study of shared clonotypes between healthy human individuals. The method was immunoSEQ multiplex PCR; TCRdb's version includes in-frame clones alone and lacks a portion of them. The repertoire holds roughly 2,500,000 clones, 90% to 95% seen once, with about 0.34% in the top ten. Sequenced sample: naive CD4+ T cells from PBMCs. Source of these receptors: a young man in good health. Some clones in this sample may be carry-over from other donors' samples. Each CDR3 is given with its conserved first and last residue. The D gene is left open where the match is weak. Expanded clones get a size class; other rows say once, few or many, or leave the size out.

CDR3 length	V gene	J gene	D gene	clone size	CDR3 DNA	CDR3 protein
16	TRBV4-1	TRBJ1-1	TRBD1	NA	TGCGCCAGCAGCCAAGTCTTGGGACAGGGAAACACTGAAGCTTTCTTT	CASSQVLGQGNTEAFF
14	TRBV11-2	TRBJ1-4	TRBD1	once	TGTGCCAGCAGCTTACAGGGGGTGGGTGAAAAACTGTTTTTT	CASSLQGVGEKLFF
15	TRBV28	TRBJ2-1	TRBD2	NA	TGTGCCAGCAGCTCCAATAGCGGGGCCTACAATGAGCAGTTCTTC	CASSSNSGAYNEQFF
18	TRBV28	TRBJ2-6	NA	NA	TGTGCCAGCCTTACCAGCAGGGGTCCCTTCTCTGGGGCCAACGTCCTGACTTTC	CASLTSRGPFSGANVLTF
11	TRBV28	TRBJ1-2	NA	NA	TGTGCCAGCAGTTTCGGGGGGAGGTACACCTTC	CASSFGGRYTF
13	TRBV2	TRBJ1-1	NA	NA	TGTGCCAGCAGTGACCAAAGCTACACTGAAGCTTTCTTT	CASSDQSYTEAFF
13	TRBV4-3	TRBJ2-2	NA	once	TGCGCCAGCAGCCCTTCCACTTGGGGGGAGCTGTTTTTT	CASSPSTWGELFF
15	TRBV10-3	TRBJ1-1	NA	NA	TGTGCCATCAGCCCCAACCCCCAGAAGAACACTGAAGCTTTCTTT	CAISPNPQKNTEAFF
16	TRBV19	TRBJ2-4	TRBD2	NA	TGTGCCAGTAGTATCAGTCAGGGAAGGGGAGGGTACATTCAGTACTTC	CASSISQGRGGYIQYF
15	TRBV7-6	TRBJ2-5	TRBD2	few	TGTGCCAGCAGCTTATTGAGCGGGGGGAAAGAGACCCAGTACTTC	CASSLLSGGKETQYF
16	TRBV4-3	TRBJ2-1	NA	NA	TGCGCCAGCAGCCAAACTCTTCAGGTGGGTTACAATGAGCAGTTCTTC	CASSQTLQVGYNEQFF
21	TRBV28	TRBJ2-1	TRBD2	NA	TGTGCCAGCAGTCCCCAACCCGGGACTAGCGGGAGGGCCGGTTGGTATAATGAGCAGTTCTTC	CASSPQPGTSGRAGWYNEQFF
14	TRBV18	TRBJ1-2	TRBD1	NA	TGTGCCAGCTCACTGGACAGGGGGCCGAGAGGCTACACCTTC	CASSLDRGPRGYTF
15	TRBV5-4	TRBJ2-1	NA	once	TGTGCCAGCAGCCGTGAGACCCAATTCGGCAATGAGCAGTTCTTC	CASSRETQFGNEQFF
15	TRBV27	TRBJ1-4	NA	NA	TGTGCCAGCAGTTCGCCAGGGATGGGGTATGAAAAACTGTTTTTT	CASSSPGMGYEKLFF
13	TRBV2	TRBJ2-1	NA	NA	TGTGCCAGCGAAGAGCGGAACTACAATGAGCAGTTCTTC	CASEERNYNEQFF
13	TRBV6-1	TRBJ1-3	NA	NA	TGTGCCAGCAGTGAAAGCCCGGGGAACACCATATATTTT	CASSESPGNTIYF
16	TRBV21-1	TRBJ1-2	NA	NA	TGTGCCAGCAGGACCTGCTCCGGGACGGAGGTTTATGGCTACACCTTC	CASRTCSGTEVYGYTF
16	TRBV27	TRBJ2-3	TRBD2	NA	TGTGCCAGCAGTTTATTAGCGGGAGGCAGCACAGATACGCAGTATTTT	CASSLLAGGSTDTQYF
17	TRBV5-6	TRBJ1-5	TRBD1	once	TGTGCCAGCAGCCCGGAAATCCGGGACAGAGGCAATCAGCCCCAGCATTTT	CASSPEIRDRGNQPQHF
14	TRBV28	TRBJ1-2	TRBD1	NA	TGTGCCAGCAGTCGACAGGGCCCAAACTATGGCTACACCTTC	CASSRQGPNYGYTF
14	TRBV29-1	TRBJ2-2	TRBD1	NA	TGCAGCGCTAAATTCAGGGGGACCACCGGGGAGCTGTTTTTT	CSAKFRGTTGELFF
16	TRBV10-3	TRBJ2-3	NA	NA	TGTGCCATCACTAGGCAGGCAGGTGCTAGCACAGATACGCAGTATTTT	CAITRQAGASTDTQYF
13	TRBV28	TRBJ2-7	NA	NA	TGTGCCAGCAGTCGGGACATGAACTACGAGCAGTACTTC	CASSRDMNYEQYF
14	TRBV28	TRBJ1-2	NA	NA	TGTGCCAGCAGTTTACGTGCAGGGAACTATGGCTACACCTTC	CASSLRAGNYGYTF
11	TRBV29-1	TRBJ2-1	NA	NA	TGCAGCGTTGCAAGTGTAGACGAGCAGTTCTTC	CSVASVDEQFF
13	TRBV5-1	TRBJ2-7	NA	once	TGCGCCAGCAGCTTGGGGAGCTCCTACGAGCAGTACTTC	CASSLGSSYEQYF
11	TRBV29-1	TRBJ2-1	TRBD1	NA	TGCAGCGGGACAGGGAACAATGAGCAGTTCTTC	CSGTGNNEQFF
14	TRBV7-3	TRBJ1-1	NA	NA	TGTGCCAGCAGCTTAGGGGCGATGAACACTGAAGCTTTCTTT	CASSLGAMNTEAFF
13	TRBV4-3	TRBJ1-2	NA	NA	TGCGCCAGCAGCCAAGGCGGCGACTATGGCTACACCTTC	CASSQGGDYGYTF
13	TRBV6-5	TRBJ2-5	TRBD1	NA	TGTGCCAGCAGCCGGACAGGTCCGCGGTCCCAGTACTTC	CASSRTGPRSQYF
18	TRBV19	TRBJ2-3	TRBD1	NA	TGTGCCAGTAGTATGGACGCCCGGACAGGTGGGAGCACAGATACGCAGTATTTT	CASSMDARTGGSTDTQYF
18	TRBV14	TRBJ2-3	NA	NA	TGTGCCAGCAGCCCTGGTAGACCGGGACAACGGATCGGGAATACGCAGTATTTT	CASSPGRPGQRIGNTQYF
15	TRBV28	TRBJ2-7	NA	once	TGTGCCAGCAGTCTGGACAACCTCGGCTTCTACGAGCAGTACTTC	CASSLDNLGFYEQYF
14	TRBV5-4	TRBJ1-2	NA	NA	TGTGCCAGCAGCTTGTGGCAGGCCGCGGAGGGCTACACCTTC	CASSLWQAAEGYTF
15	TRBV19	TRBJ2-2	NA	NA	TGTGCCAGTAGTATCCACCCAGGGATATCCGGGGAGCTGTTTTTT	CASSIHPGISGELFF
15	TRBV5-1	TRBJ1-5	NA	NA	TGCGCCAGCAGCTTGTTGCCAGGGGGCAATCAGCCCCAGCATTTT	CASSLLPGGNQPQHF
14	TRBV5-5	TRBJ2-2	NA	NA	TGTGCCAGCAGCCGCATAGGGGATACCGGGGAGCTGTTTTTT	CASSRIGDTGELFF
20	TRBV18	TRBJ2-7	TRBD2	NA	TGTGCCAGCTCACCATTTGGGACAGGAGCTAGCGGGAGGGCCGAAGTCGAGCAGTACTTC	CASSPFGTGASGRAEVEQYF
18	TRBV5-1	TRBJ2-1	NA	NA	TGCGCCAGCAGCTGGACGGTCGGCGGCAGGGGATCCTACAATGAGCAGTTCTTC	CASSWTVGGRGSYNEQFF